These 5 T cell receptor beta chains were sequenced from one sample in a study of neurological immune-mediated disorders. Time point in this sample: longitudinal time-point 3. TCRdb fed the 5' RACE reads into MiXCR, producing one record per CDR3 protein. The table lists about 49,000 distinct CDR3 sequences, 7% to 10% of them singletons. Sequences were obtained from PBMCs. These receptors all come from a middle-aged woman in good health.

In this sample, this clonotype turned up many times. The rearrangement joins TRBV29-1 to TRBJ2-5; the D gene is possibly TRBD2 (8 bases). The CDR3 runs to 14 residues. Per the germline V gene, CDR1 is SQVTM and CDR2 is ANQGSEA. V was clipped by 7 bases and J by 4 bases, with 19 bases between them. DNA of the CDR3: TGCAGCGCCACCCGGGGGGGACAGAGAGAGACCCAGTACTTC. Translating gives CSATRGGQRETQYF.

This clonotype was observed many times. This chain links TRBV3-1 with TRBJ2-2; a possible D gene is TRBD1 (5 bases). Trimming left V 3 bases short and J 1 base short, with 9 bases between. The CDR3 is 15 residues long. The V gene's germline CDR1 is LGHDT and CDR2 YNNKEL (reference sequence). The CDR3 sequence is CASSHTRGNTGELFF. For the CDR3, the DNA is TGTGCCAGCAGCCACACAAGGGGGAACACCGGGGAGCTGTTTTTT.

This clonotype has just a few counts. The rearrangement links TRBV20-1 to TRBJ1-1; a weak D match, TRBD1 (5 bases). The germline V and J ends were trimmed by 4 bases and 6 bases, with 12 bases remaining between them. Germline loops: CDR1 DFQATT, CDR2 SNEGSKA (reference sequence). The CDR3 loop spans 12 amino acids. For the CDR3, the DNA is TGCAGTGCTACGGACGCGGGGGCTGAAGCTTTCTTT. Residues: CSATDAGAEAFF.

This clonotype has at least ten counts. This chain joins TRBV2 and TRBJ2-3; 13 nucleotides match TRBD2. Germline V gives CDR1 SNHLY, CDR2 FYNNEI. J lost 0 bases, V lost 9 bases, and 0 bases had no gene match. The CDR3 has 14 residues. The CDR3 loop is CARGLAGSTDTQYF. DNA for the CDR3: TGTGCCAGGGGACTAGCGGGGAGCACAGATACGCAGTATTTT. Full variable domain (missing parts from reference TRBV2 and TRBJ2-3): EPEVTQTPSHQVTQMGQEVILRCVPISNHLYFYWYRQILGQKVEFLVSFYNNEISEKSEIFDDQFSVERPDGSNFTLKIRSTKLEDSAMYFCARGLAGSTDTQYFGPGTRLTVL.

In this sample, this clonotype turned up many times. For the CDR3, the DNA is TGCGCCAGCAGCTCACAGGGTCGGAATGAGCAGTTCTTC. Its protein product is CASSSQGRNEQFF. The chain carries TRBV5-1 and TRBJ2-1; D possibly corresponds to TRBD1 (6 bases). The CDR3 totals 13 residues. Trimming removed 3 bases from V and 7 bases from J, with 11 bases in between. Germline V gives CDR1 SGHRS, CDR2 YFSETQ.